The rows below give T cell receptor beta chains drawn from one sample of a study of cytomegalovirus exposure and HLA in healthy donors. Data came from immunoSEQ multiplex PCR; TCRdb stores just in-frame clones and leaves some out. Of fewer than 200,000 clones detected, 65% to 85% appear once; the ten largest clones hold around 6.7%. The material sequenced was PBMCs. Receptors were obtained from a woman aged 30 to 39 in good health and CMV-seropositive. The CDR3 runs from the conserved cysteine through the conserved F or W. The D gene is left open where the match is weak. Expanded clones get a size class; other rows say once, few or many, or leave the size out.

V	J	size	D	CDR3	DNA
TRBV4-3	TRBJ1-2	.	TRBD1	CASGDRLNYGYTF	TGCGCCAGCGGGGACAGACTTAACTATGGCTACACCTTC
TRBV28	TRBJ1-5	.	.	CASSSAWAGHNSNQPQHF	TGTGCCAGCAGTTCCGCCTGGGCAGGTCATAATAGCAATCAGCCCCAGCATTTT
TRBV27	TRBJ1-4	.	TRBD1	CASSPRGQITNEKLFF	TGTGCCAGCAGTCCCCGGGGACAGATAACTAATGAAAAACTGTTTTTT
TRBV4-3	TRBJ2-7	once	TRBD1	CASSQAYLQGLSYEQYF	TGCGCCAGCAGCCAGGCCTACCTACAGGGGCTCTCCTACGAGCAGTACTTC
TRBV5-1	TRBJ2-7	.	TRBD1	CASSLVGTGTYEQYF	TGCGCCAGCAGCTTGGTCGGGACAGGGACCTACGAGCAGTACTTC
TRBV2	TRBJ1-2	.	TRBD1	CASNQGAYYGYTF	TGTGCCAGCAATCAGGGGGCATACTATGGCTACACCTTC
TRBV7-2	TRBJ1-2	.	.	CASSLASGRGYTF	TGTGCCAGCAGCTTAGCGTCGGGGAGGGGCTACACCTTC
TRBV10-3	TRBJ1-2	.	.	CAISESREGRNYGYTF	TGTGCCATCAGTGAGTCGAGGGAGGGGCGAAACTATGGCTACACCTTC
TRBV15	TRBJ2-5	few	.	CATSIDPQETQYF	TGTGCCACCAGCATAGACCCTCAAGAGACCCAGTACTTC
TRBV7-9	TRBJ1-5	.	.	CASSRLGRGQPQHF	TGTGCCAGCAGCAGACTGGGGAGGGGGCAGCCCCAGCATTTT
TRBV2	TRBJ1-2	.	TRBD1	CASRQGGTGGRGYTF	TGTGCCAGCAGGCAGGGGGGGACAGGGGGCCGTGGCTACACCTTC
TRBV11-2	TRBJ1-2	.	.	CASSEESYGYTF	TGTGCCAGCAGCGAGGAGTCCTATGGCTACACCTTC
TRBV5-1	TRBJ2-1	.	.	CASSLVPGYNEQFF	TGCGCCAGCAGCTTGGTCCCAGGGTACAATGAGCAGTTCTTC